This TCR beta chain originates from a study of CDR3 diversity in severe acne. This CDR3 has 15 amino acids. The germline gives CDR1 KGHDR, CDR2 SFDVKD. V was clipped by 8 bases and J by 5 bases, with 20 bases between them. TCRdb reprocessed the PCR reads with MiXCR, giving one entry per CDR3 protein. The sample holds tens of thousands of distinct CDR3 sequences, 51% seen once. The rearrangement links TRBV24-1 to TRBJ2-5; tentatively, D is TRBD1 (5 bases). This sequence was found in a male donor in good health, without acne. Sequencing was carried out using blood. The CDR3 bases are TGTGCCACCAATTCTGGGGCAGACGGATGGGAGACCCAGTACTTC. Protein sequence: CATNSGADGWETQYF.